The 9 T cell receptor beta chains presented below share a single source sample, sequenced in a study of blood T cell repertoires in COVID-19. Using immunoSEQ multiplex PCR, the repertoire was profiled, and TCRdb retains in-frame clones only, with some absent. Of some 100,000 clones detected, around 80% appear once; the ten largest clones hold around 4.7%. Sequenced material: peripheral blood. These TCRs come from a human donor in a cohort sampled during active or convalescent COVID-19.

V usage is TRBV19 and J usage is TRBJ1-6, with a possible D match to TRBD1 (5 bases). Trimming pared 1 base from V and 10 bases from J, leaving 14 bases between. Germline values: CDR1 LNHDA, CDR2 SQIVND (reference sequence). This CDR3 region has 15 residues. CDR3 DNA: TGTGCCAGTAGTATAGGATCGGGGGTTGGATCACCCCTCCACTTT. Amino acids: CASSIGSGVGSPLHF.

J is TRBJ2-7 and V is TRBV19; TRBD1 agrees at 10 bases. Germline CDR1 LNHDA, CDR2 SQIVND (reference sequence). The junction had 3 bases not matched to a gene; V was cut back by 4 bases and J by 3 bases. The CDR3 is 14 residues long. CDR3 in amino acids: CASSTDRGVYEQYF. CDR3 sequence (DNA): TGTGCCAGTAGTACGGACAGGGGGGTCTACGAGCAGTACTTC.

V is TRBV27 and J is TRBJ2-7, with D possibly matching TRBD2 (6 bases). Germline V gene sequence: CDR1 MNHEY, CDR2 SMNVEV (reference sequence). The CDR3 loop spans 16 amino acids. Trimming stripped 5 bases from V and 6 bases from J, with 23 bases between. This chain's CDR3 is CASSPLSPTGVSEQYF. CDR3 sequence (DNA): TGTGCCAGCAGTCCTTTATCACCCACGGGGGTGAGCGAGCAGTACTTC.

The chain links TRBV5-1 to TRBJ2-7, with TRBD2 as a possible D gene (6 bases). The V gene's germline CDR1 is SGHRS and CDR2 YFSETQ. V lost 4 bases to trimming and J lost 10 bases, with 15 bases between them. The CDR3 has 12 residues. The CDR3 here is CASSQPGTHQYF. CDR3 DNA sequence: TGCGCCAGCAGCCAGCCCGGGACTCACCAGTACTTC. Combining the CDR3 with reference TRBV5-1 and TRBJ2-7 gives the whole variable domain KAGVTQTPRYLIKTRGQQVTLSCSPISGHRSVSWYQQTPGQGLQFLFEYFSETQRNKGNFPGRFSGRQFSNSRSEMNVSTLELGDSALYLCASSQPGTHQYFGPGTRLTVT.

The genes are TRBV5-1 and TRBJ2-6; perhaps TRBD2 as D (6 bases). The CDR3 contains 17 residues. The V end lost 4 bases, the J end lost 2 bases, and 16 bases lay between the germline ends. Germline V gives CDR1 SGHRS, CDR2 YFSETQ. The CDR3 protein is CASSPQAGGAGANVLTF. The CDR3 DNA reads TGCGCCAGCAGCCCGCAGGCCGGGGGTGCTGGGGCCAACGTCCTGACTTTC.

The rearrangement links TRBV4-3 to TRBJ2-1; a weak D match, TRBD2 (5 bases). Trimming shortened V by 0 bases and J by 8 bases, and 14 bases separated the two germline ends. CDR3 length: 15 amino acids. Germline lookup yields CDR1 LGHNA and CDR2 YSLEER. The CDR3 loop reads CASSQDIRLAYEQFF. In DNA form, the CDR3 reads TGCGCCAGCAGCCAAGATATTCGTCTAGCCTATGAGCAGTTCTTC.

The chain has TRBV3-1 (or the pseudogene TRBV3-2) and TRBJ2-7, with 9 bases matching TRBD2. With 4 bases clipped from V and 1 base from J, the junction kept 8 bases outside the gene matches. This CDR3 region has 16 residues. Germline loops: CDR1 LGHDT, CDR2 YNNKEL (reference sequence). CDR3 DNA: TGTGCCAGCAGCCTCCGTGCTGCGGGGGGGTCCTACGAGCAGTACTTC. This codes for CASSLRAAGGSYEQYF.

CDR3 amino acids: CSVEDLDRASKLFF. The CDR3 DNA reads as TGCAGCGTTGAAGATTTGGACAGGGCCTCAAAACTGTTTTTT. The chain is built from TRBV29-1 and TRBJ1-4; 8 positions agree with TRBD1. The junction had 7 bases not matched to a gene; V was cut back by 0 bases and J by 10 bases. Per the germline V gene, CDR1 is SQVTM and CDR2 is ANQGSEA. This CDR3 is built from 14 residues.

V is TRBV13 and J is TRBJ2-3; 7 nucleotides align to TRBD2. The V gene end was trimmed by 0 bases and the J gene end by 6 bases; junction bases not matched to a gene: 15. This CDR3 has 18 amino acids. Germline V gene lookup returns CDR1 PRHDT and CDR2 FYEKMQ (reference sequence). CDR3 loop: CASSLGEGLQPFVDTQYF. CDR3 in DNA: TGTGCCAGCAGCTTAGGGGAGGGACTACAACCATTCGTGGATACGCAGTATTTT.